Sequencing of this TCR beta chain was carried out in a study of cytomegalovirus exposure and HLA in healthy donors. General study findings and limits: In a later analysis, about 17,000 TCR beta sequences were associated with HLA alleles at 0.05 false discovery rate. Further analysis was carried out later, and it showed several of the most significant clusters appearing linked to common viral pathogens.

Primers for the PCR totalled 60 Vbeta and 13 Jbeta. Original processing notes: It was a later analysis that counted 79 million or so unique TCR beta chains, of which around 11 million were shared. The protocol was immunoSEQ multiplex PCR, while the TCRdb copy is restricted to in-frame clones and leaves out a portion. V and J calls and clone size are copied from that table; D and trimming were computed from the DNA. The sample contains some 130,000 clones, approximately 80% of which appear only once. This clone was seen a few times. Its specificity is unknown. The sample consisted of PBMCs. The clonotype originates from a male donor in good health and CMV-seropositive.

The CDR3: CASSPSDTPRGAFF. The CDR3 DNA follows: TGTGCCAGCAGCCCTTCCGACACCCCTAGGGGGGCTTTCTTT. The rearrangement uses TRBV28 and TRBJ1-1; TRBD1 is a possible D gene (6 bases). Germline CDR1 reads MDHEN; CDR2 reads SYDVKM. CDR3 size: 14 residues. Deletions cut 6 bases from V and 11 bases from J, with 22 bases between.